The 10 T cell receptor beta chains below come from one sample, sequenced in a study of cytomegalovirus exposure and HLA in healthy donors. Primers included in the PCR were 60 Vbeta and 13 Jbeta primers. The data were produced by immunoSEQ multiplex PCR, yet TCRdb's version contains in-frame clones alone and is incomplete. The sample holds roughly 120,000 clones; roughly 70% are singletons and the top ten take around 2.1%. The sequenced sample consisted of PBMCs. The receptors originated from a woman aged 40 to 50 in good health and CMV-seropositive.

This sequence joins TRBV29-1 and TRBJ2-1, with a possible D match to TRBD2 (5 bases). The germline V and J ends were trimmed by 4 bases and 5 bases, with 6 bases remaining between them. CDR1 and CDR2 from the germline V gene are SQVTM and ANQGSEA. The CDR3 is made up of 11 amino acids. DNA of the CDR3: TGCAGCGTTGGGAGGCACAATGAGCAGTTCTTC. It specifies CSVGRHNEQFF.

The CDR3 region has the DNA TGTGCCTGGAGTGGAGGGCCATACAATGAGCAGTTCTTC. Its protein product is CAWSGGPYNEQFF. The chain combines TRBV30 with TRBJ2-1, with TRBD2 as a possible D gene (5 bases). Trimming took off 1 base at V and 4 bases at J, with 8 bases between the two ends. The CDR3 spans 13 residues. Germline CDR1 GTSNPN, CDR2 SVGIG (reference sequence).

The V and J genes are TRBV21-1 and TRBJ2-7; the D segment call TRBD2 is taken from the table without a DNA check. TRBV21-1 is an annotated pseudogene. This CDR3 is 20 amino acids long. CDR3 region: CASSKDVPRCRPLNSYEQYF. For the CDR3, the DNA is TGTGCCAGCAGCAAAGACGTCCCTAGATGCAGACCACTGAACTCCTACGAGCAGTACTTC.

This sequence joins TRBV7-9 and TRBJ2-1; perhaps TRBD2 as D (6 bases). Trimming took 5 bases from V and 8 from J, leaving 19 bases between them. This CDR3 region has 15 residues. CDR1 is SEHNR and CDR2 is FQNEAQ in the germline V gene (reference sequence). This CDR3 reads CASSLGDSLDHEQFF. CDR3 in DNA: TGTGCCAGCAGCCTAGGGGACTCCCTGGACCATGAGCAGTTCTTC.

The rearrangement links TRBV10-1 to TRBJ1-5, with 9 bases aligning to TRBD1. The V and J ends lost 2 bases and 6 bases, in that order; junction bases with no gene match: 5. The CDR3 is made up of 15 amino acids. Germline V gene sequence: CDR1 WNHNN, CDR2 SYGVQD (reference sequence). The CDR3 coding sequence is TGCGCCAGCAGTGAGCCGGACAGGGGACCTCAGCCCCAGCATTTT. Its translation: CASSEPDRGPQPQHF.

The chain links TRBV28 to TRBJ2-3, with 11 nucleotides matching TRBD1. The length of the CDR3 is 17 residues. Germline values: CDR1 MDHEN, CDR2 SYDVKM. Trimming at V came to 6 bases and at J to 2 bases, leaving 10 bases not matched to a gene. As DNA, the CDR3 is TGTGCCAGCAGCTGGACAGGGGGCGTTTCCTACACAGATACGCAGTATTTT. It translates to CASSWTGGVSYTDTQYF.

The chain is built from TRBV19 and TRBJ2-3, with D perhaps matching TRBD2 (6 bases). The CDR3 consists of 14 residues. In germline, CDR1 is LNHDA, CDR2 SQIVND (reference sequence). V was cut by 3 bases and J by 2 bases, with 9 bases left in between. This CDR3 reads CASSIGGDTDTQYF. The CDR3 bases are TGTGCCAGTAGTATCGGCGGGGACACAGATACGCAGTATTTT.

This clone was detected only a few times. The chain employs TRBV5-1 and TRBJ2-1, with 11 bases fitting TRBD2. V was clipped by 3 bases and J by 1 base; unmatched bases: 9. The CDR3 runs to 18 residues. The V gene's germline CDR1 is SGHRS and CDR2 YFSETQ. The CDR3 here is CASSSQTSGIASYNEQFF. The CDR3 DNA reads TGCGCCAGCAGCTCTCAGACTAGCGGGATAGCATCCTACAATGAGCAGTTCTTC.

This clone appeared a few times. The CDR3 nucleotides are TGTGCCAGCAGTTTAAGTCGACAGGGAAGCTCTGGGGCCAACGTCCTGACTTTC. It translates to CASSLSRQGSSGANVLTF. The V call is TRBV28, the J call TRBJ2-6; 7 nucleotides agree with TRBD1. Germline trimming cut 2 bases from V and 0 bases from J; bases unmatched to any gene: 7. CDR3 length: 18 amino acids. CDR1 MDHEN and CDR2 SYDVKM come from the germline V gene. Together with reference TRBV28 and TRBJ2-6, the CDR3 gives the full variable domain: DVKVTQSSRYLVKRTGEKVFLECVQDMDHENMFWYRQDPGLGLRLIYFSYDVKMKEKGDIPEGYSVSREKKERFSLILESASTNQTSMYLCASSLSRQGSSGANVLTFGAGSRLTVL.

The V and J genes are TRBV19 and TRBJ1-6; 7 bases are a match to TRBD1. Trimming removed 4 bases from V and 7 bases from J; junction bases left unmatched: 1. CDR1 is LNHDA, CDR2 SQIVND, per germline (reference sequence). The CDR3 has 13 residues. For the CDR3, the DNA is TGTGCCAGTAGTACGGGACAGAATTCACCCCTCCACTTT. Translating it yields CASSTGQNSPLHF.